A few counts support the clone carrying this T cell receptor (beta chain). TCRdb redid the calling of the 5' RACE reads with MiXCR, one entry per CDR3 protein. The table lists hundreds of thousands of distinct CDR3 sequences, 14% of them singletons, with roughly 22% in the top ten. These data originate in a study of T-cell memory formation after mild COVID-19. This CDR3 is 15 amino acids long. Germline V CDR1 and CDR2: SNHLY, FYNNEI. Trimming left V 8 bases short and J 1 base short, with 17 bases between. This clonotype was sampled from a man between 18 and 35 years old who had mild COVID-19 (a few samples of this study predate the infection). Cell type and time point are not known. Material: PBMCs or a T cell subset sorted from them (not recorded which). The chain recombines TRBV2 with TRBJ1-1; D remains unclear. The CDR3 spells CASVLSQIWNTEAFF. DNA for the CDR3: TGTGCCAGCGTCCTAAGCCAAATTTGGAACACTGAAGCTTTCTTT. The variable domain in full, with the rest retrieved from reference TRBV2 and TRBJ1-1, is EPEVTQTPSHQVTQMGQEVILRCVPISNHLYFYWYRQILGQKVEFLVSFYNNEISEKSEIFDDQFSVERPDGSNFTLKIRSTKLEDSAMYFCASVLSQIWNTEAFFGQGTRLTVV.